This TCR beta chain was obtained from a study of blood T cells in healthy people across ages. Then a second PCR, running about 6 to 12 cycles, was carried out with a sample-barcoded 5' primer and a J-beta primer mix. Template switching added a 12-random-nucleotide identifier to every cDNA molecule. MiXCR was run by TCRdb on the 5' RACE reads, yielding one entry per CDR3 protein. The table has roughly 1.5 million distinct CDR3 sequences, less than 45% seen once. Unmatched junction bases numbered 9, after V lost 6 bases and J lost 4 bases. This CDR3 spans 16 amino acids. The germline CDR1 and CDR2 sequences are SGHTA and FQGNSA. This clonotype turned up a few times.

The receptor was isolated from a woman between 18 and 29 years old in good health. The sequenced sample consisted of blood. The chain joins TRBV7-2 to TRBJ2-3; 11 bases align to TRBD2. CDR3 nucleotides: TGTGCCAGCAGGGTTAGCGGGAGGGCCAGTTCAGATACGCAGTATTTT. It translates to CASRVSGRASSDTQYF.